This TCR beta chain derives from a study of early T cells in non-severe SARS-CoV-2 infection (dated by TCRdb to the early 2020s). Regarding the complete study: Because TCR sequencing was done on bulk RNA from unsorted whole blood, the alpha and beta chains could not be paired. What the work shows at the level of the full study, not this receptor alone: Matching against VDJdb was skewed toward anti-spike CD8 responses, likely underestimated virus-specific expansions, and missed private and CD4 specificities.

Libraries were built with 5' RACE. The sequencing machine was a NextSeq 500. In the TCR library protocol, unique molecular identifiers were attached to individual cDNA molecules to correct for PCR bias and sequencing error. Sequencing covered both TCR alpha and beta chains, and within each sample the abundances of alpha and beta sequences were tightly co-correlated. Per the source publication's procedure: Decombinator V4 was used to annotate TCR sequences for V gene, J gene and CDR3. Expanded TCRs were defined as changing significantly between any two time points under a Poisson model with p below 0.0001. TCR abundances were normalised to the total number of TCRs sequenced per sample and expressed as counts per million. MAIT TCRs were defined by TRAV1-2 paired with TRAJ12, TRAJ20 or TRAJ33, and iNKT TCRs by TRAV10 paired with TRAJ18. VDJdb, accessed 1 November 2021, was searched for CMV, EBV and SARS-CoV-2 annotated TCRs, with TCRs annotated for multiple antigens excluded. TCRdb reanalyzed the raw reads on its own, using fastp at Q25 for trimming and MiXCR for clone calling, and kept in-frame beta chains. Each record represents a unique CDR3 protein, reported with the most common genes and DNA among its rows. The V and J calls, along with clone size, are taken from TCRdb and not from the paper's own processing. The table for this sample lists approximately 90,000 distinct CDR3 sequences; 11% of them were counted only once. 4.7% of the sample is held by the ten biggest clonotypes.

Of note for this clonotype: Its specific antigen is unknown. Base qualities are not at hand, and no much larger clone is one base apart.

Trimming takes 1 base off V and 8 bases off J; junction bases not matched to a gene: 5. From the germline V gene (reference sequence), CDR1 is LNHDA and CDR2 is SQIVND. The CDR3, cysteine through phenylalanine, is 15 amino acids long. Only the CDR3 region is kept as DNA, spanning 45 bases read in frame from base 1. Set within a cohort of healthcare workers in London, UK, this nested case-control study involved weekly PCR testing of nasopharyngeal swabs along with blood sampling. Between 23 and 31 March 2020, the week of the UK lockdown, healthcare workers were enrolled and then followed up weekly for as long as 16 weeks.

This clonotype was obtained from an adult who was a healthcare worker with PCR-confirmed SARS-CoV-2 infection or an uninfected control (not recorded which). The chain is made from TRBV19 and TRBJ2-4; 10 nucleotides in the junction match TRBD1. Specimen: whole blood, collected at baseline. The DNA sequence is TGTGCCAGTAGTATAGGGGACAGGGGAATACACATTCAGTACTTC. Translated, it gives CASSIGDRGIHIQYF.